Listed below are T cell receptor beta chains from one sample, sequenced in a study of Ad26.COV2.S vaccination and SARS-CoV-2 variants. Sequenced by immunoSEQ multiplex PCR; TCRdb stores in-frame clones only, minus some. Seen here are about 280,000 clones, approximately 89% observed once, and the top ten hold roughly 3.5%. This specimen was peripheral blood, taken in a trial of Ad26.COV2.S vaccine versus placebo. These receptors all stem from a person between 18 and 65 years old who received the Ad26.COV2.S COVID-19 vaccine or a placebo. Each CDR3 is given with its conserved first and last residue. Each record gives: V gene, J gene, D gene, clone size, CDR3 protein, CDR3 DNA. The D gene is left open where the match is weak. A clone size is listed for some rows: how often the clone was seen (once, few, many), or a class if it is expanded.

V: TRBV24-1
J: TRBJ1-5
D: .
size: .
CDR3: CATSETPSGQYKNQPQHF
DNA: TGTGCCACCAGTGAGACCCCCAGCGGACAGTACAAAAATCAGCCCCAGCATTTT

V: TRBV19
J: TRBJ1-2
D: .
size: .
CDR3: CASTEDWTGGYTF
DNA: TGTGCCAGTACCGAAGATTGGACGGGCGGCTACACCTTC

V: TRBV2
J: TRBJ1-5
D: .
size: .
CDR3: CASSGSGGPGVQPQHF
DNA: TGTGCCAGCAGTGGCTCGGGCGGGCCAGGGGTTCAGCCCCAGCATTTT

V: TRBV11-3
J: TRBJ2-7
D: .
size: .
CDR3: CASSKGFVGEQYF
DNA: TGTGCCAGCAGCAAGGGGTTCGTGGGGGAGCAGTACTTC

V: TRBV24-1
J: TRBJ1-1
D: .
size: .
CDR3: CATSDLLYHTEAFF
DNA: TGTGCCACCAGTGATTTGCTCTACCACACTGAAGCTTTCTTT

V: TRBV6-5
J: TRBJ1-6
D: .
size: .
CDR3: CASRDRSEDLHF
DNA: TGTGCCAGCAGGGACCGGAGTGAGGACCTCCACTTT

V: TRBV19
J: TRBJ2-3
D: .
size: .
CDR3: CASSRRAPNTDTQYF
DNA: TGTGCCAGTAGCCGACGGGCCCCGAACACAGATACGCAGTATTTT

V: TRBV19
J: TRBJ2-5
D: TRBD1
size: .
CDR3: CASSTADRVGETQYF
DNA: TGTGCCAGTAGTACCGCGGACAGGGTGGGAGAGACCCAGTACTTC

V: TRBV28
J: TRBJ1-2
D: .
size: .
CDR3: CASSLTVQDVRNGYTF
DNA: TGTGCCAGCAGTTTGACGGTCCAGGACGTGCGTAATGGCTACACCTTC

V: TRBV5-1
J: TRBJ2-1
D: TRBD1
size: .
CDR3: CASSPGTGGNEQFF
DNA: TGCGCCAGCAGCCCCGGGACAGGGGGCAATGAGCAGTTCTTC

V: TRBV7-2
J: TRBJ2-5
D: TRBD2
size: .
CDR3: CASSTLAGRETQYF
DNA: TGTGCCAGCAGCACCCTAGCGGGGAGAGAGACCCAGTACTTC

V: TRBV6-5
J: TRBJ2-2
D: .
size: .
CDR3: CAIFGGRPGELFF
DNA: TGTGCCATCTTTGGGGGAAGGCCCGGGGAGCTGTTTTTT

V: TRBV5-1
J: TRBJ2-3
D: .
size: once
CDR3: CASSADLGDTQYF
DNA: TGCGCCAGCAGTGCGGACCTGGGAGATACGCAGTATTTT

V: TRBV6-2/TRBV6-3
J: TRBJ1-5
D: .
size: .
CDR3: CASSYRQRAGNQPQHF
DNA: TGTGCCAGCAGTTACCGACAGCGCGCCGGCAATCAGCCCCAGCATTTT

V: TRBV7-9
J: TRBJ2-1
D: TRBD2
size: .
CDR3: CASSPPSGRHFYNEQFF
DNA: TGTGCCAGCAGCCCCCCCAGCGGGAGGCACTTCTACAATGAGCAGTTCTTC

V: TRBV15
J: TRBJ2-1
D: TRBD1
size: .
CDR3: CATSARGQPGGAQFF
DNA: TGTGCCACCAGCGCCCGGGGACAGCCCGGCGGTGCGCAGTTCTTC

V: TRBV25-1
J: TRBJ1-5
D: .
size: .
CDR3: CASSELARLNQPQHF
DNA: TGTGCCAGCAGTGAATTAGCGAGGCTCAATCAGCCCCAGCATTTT